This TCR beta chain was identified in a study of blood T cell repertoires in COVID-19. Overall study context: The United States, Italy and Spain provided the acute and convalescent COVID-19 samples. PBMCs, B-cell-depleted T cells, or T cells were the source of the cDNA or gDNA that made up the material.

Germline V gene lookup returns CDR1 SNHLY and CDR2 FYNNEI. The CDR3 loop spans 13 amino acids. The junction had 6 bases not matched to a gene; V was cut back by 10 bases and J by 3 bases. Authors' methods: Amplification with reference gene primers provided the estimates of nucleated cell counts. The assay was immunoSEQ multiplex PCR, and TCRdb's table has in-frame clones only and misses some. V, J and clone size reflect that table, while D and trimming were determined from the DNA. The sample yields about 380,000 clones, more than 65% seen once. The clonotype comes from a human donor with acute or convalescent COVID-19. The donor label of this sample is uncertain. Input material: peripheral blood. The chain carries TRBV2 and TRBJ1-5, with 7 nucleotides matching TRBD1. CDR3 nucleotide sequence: TGTGCCACTACAGGGGAGTACAATCAGCCCCAGCATTTT. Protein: CATTGEYNQPQHF.